This T cell receptor beta chain emerged from a study of T-cell memory formation after mild COVID-19. This CDR3 comprises 18 residues. The junction had 12 bases not matched to a gene; V was cut back by 3 bases and J by 0 bases. TCRdb analysed the 5' RACE reads with MiXCR anew, one entry per CDR3 protein. The data contain 200,000 or so distinct CDR3 sequences, about 16% of them singletons. The genes are TRBV12-3 or TRBV12-4 and TRBJ2-3, with 7 bases that match TRBD2. The TCR was taken from an adult woman who had mild COVID-19 (a few samples of this study predate the infection). Cell type and time point are not known. The sequencing sample was made of PBMCs or a T cell subset sorted from them (not recorded which). Here the CDR3 DNA reads TGTGCCAGCAGTTTTGGGGTCCTAGCGGACGTGAGCACAGATACGCAGTATTTT. Its translation: CASSFGVLADVSTDTQYF.